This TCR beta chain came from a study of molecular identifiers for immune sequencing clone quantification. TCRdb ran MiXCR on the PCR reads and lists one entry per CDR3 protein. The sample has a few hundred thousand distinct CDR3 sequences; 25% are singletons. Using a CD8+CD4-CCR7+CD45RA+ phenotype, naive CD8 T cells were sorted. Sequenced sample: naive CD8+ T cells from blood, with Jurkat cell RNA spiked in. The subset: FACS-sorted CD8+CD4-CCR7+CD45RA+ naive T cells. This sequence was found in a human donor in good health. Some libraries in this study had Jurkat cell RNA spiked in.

CDR3 protein: CASSKVILPGTSGCTDTQYF. DNA for the CDR3: TGTGCCAGCAGCAAAGTAATCCTGCCGGGGACTAGCGGGTGCACAGATACGCAGTATTTT. The chain couples TRBV21-1 to TRBJ2-3; no check of the table's D call, TRBD2, against the DNA was made. TRBV21-1 is a pseudogene locus. The CDR3 consists of 20 residues.